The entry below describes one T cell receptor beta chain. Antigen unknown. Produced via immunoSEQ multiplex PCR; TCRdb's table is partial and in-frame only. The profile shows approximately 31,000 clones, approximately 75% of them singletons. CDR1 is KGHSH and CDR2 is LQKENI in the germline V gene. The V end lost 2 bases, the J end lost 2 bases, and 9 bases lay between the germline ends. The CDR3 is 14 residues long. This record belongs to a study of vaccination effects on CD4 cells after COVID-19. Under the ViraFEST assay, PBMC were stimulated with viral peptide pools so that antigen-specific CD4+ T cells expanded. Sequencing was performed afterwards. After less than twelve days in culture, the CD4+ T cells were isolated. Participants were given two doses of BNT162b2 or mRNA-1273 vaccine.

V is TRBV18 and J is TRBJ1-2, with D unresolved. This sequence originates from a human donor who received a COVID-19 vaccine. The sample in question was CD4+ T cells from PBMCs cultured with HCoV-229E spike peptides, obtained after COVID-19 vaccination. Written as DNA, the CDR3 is TGTGCCAGCTCACCAGGAATGCAAAACTATGGCTACACCTTC. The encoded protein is CASSPGMQNYGYTF.